These 26 T cell receptor beta chains were all obtained from the same sample, sequenced in a study of a mutant IDH1 vaccine in newly diagnosed glioma. Sequencing was performed with immunoSEQ multiplex PCR; in TCRdb, only in-frame clones are kept and a portion is missing. The table has roughly 48,000 clones, 76% seen once; the top ten hold roughly an eighth. Time point specified: week 35, safety follow-up. What each vaccine dose contained was 300 ug of mutant IDH1 20-mer peptide, accompanied by topical imiquimod. The antigens for these receptors are not known. Material: PBMCs, obtained from a glioma patient whose treatment included an IDH1 peptide vaccine. These receptors were obtained from a man between 40 and 49 years old with glioma.

This clone was observed a few times. The chain has TRBV11-3 and TRBJ2-6; D may be TRBD1 (7 bases). This CDR3 is built from 19 residues. Per the germline V gene, CDR1 is SGHNT and CDR2 is YENEEA. Trimming left V 5 bases short and J 0 bases short, with 20 bases between. CDR3 DNA: TGTGCCAGCAGCCCGCGGGACAGTGTGGGGGACTCTGGGGCCAACGTCCTGACTTTC. It translates to CASSPRDSVGDSGANVLTF.

The chain has TRBV19 and TRBJ2-3; D gene unclear. The CDR3 is 13 residues long. Looked up from germline, CDR1 is LNHDA and CDR2 is SQIVND (reference sequence). V shed 6 bases and J shed 2 bases, with 9 bases lying between them. CDR3 sequence (DNA): TGTGCCAGTAGGCCCCCGTACACAGATACGCAGTATTTT. Translating gives CASRPPYTDTQYF.

For the CDR3, the DNA is TGTGCCAGCAGCTCCCCGGGATCTGATGGCTACACCTTC. This codes for CASSSPGSDGYTF. J is TRBJ1-2 and V is TRBV7-6; D call uncertain. The germline V gene encodes CDR1 SGHVS and CDR2 FNYEAQ. The CDR3 runs to 13 residues. V was cut by 4 bases and J by 6 bases, with 12 bases left in between.

V gene TRBV7-9 combines with J gene TRBJ2-5; a possible D gene is TRBD1 (5 bases). The germline V gene encodes CDR1 SEHNR and CDR2 FQNEAQ (reference sequence). V was clipped by 5 bases and J by 4 bases, with 29 bases between them. The CDR3 length is 19 residues. DNA of the CDR3: TGTGCCAGCAGCACCCTTAAGCGCCAGAAAGGCATGGGGCGAGAGACCCAGTACTTC. This encodes CASSTLKRQKGMGRETQYF.

The chain employs TRBV18 and TRBJ2-1; TRBD1 aligns across 10 bases. V lost 4 bases, J lost 3 bases, and 3 bases stayed unmatched. The length of the CDR3 is 15 residues. Germline V gene lookup returns CDR1 KGHSH and CDR2 LQKENI. The CDR3 sequence is CASSRDRGLYNEQFF. The CDR3 DNA follows: TGTGCCAGCTCACGCGACAGGGGGCTCTACAATGAGCAGTTCTTC.

This clone was seen a handful of times. J is TRBJ1-1 and V is TRBV5-1; the D is unclear. Germline V lookup: CDR1 SGHRS, CDR2 YFSETQ. V gave up 6 bases and J gave up 6 bases, with 21 bases separating them. This CDR3 is 15 amino acids long. This CDR3 is CASTRNVGNRPEAFF. CDR3 bases: TGCGCCAGCACACGAAACGTAGGGAATCGGCCTGAAGCTTTCTTT. The whole variable domain, filled in from reference TRBV5-1 and TRBJ1-1, reads KAGVTQTPRYLIKTRGQQVTLSCSPISGHRSVSWYQQTPGQGLQFLFEYFSETQRNKGNFPGRFSGRQFSNSRSEMNVSTLELGDSALYLCASTRNVGNRPEAFFGQGTRLTVV.

The chain links TRBV29-1 to TRBJ2-3, with D perhaps assigned TRBD1 or TRBD2 (6 bases each). V was pared by 8 bases and J by 1 base, with 13 bases between. Germline CDR1 reads SQVTM; CDR2 reads ANQGSEA. The CDR3 loop spans 13 amino acids. The CDR3 sequence: CSSEGVGTDTQYF. Written as DNA, the CDR3 is TGCAGCTCGGAGGGGGTGGGCACAGATACGCAGTATTTT.

The rearrangement joins TRBV5-1 to TRBJ2-1, with D uncertain. This CDR3 comprises 15 residues. The germline gives CDR1 SGHRS, CDR2 YFSETQ. V lost 2 bases and J 4 bases, leaving 13 bases between the germline ends. The CDR3 spells CASSFYRNTYNEQFF. The CDR3 DNA reads as TGCGCCAGCAGCTTTTACCGCAACACATACAATGAGCAGTTCTTC.

The chain employs TRBV5-1 and TRBJ2-5; perhaps TRBD2 as D (6 bases). The CDR3 contains 14 residues. The germline V and J ends were trimmed by 0 bases and 7 bases, with 13 bases remaining between them. CDR1 is SGHRS, CDR2 YFSETQ, per germline. Written as DNA, the CDR3 is TGCGCCAGCAGCTTGGATCTCTCCGGGAGGACCCAGTACTTC. Its protein is CASSLDLSGRTQYF.

V and J are TRBV7-8 and TRBJ2-2; weak D call: TRBD2 (6 bases). The V end lost 5 bases, the J end lost 3 bases, and 13 bases lay between the germline ends. CDR3 length: 15 amino acids. Germline lookup yields CDR1 SGHVS and CDR2 FQNEAQ. CDR3 residues: CASSGTSYYTGELFF. CDR3 nucleotide sequence: TGTGCCAGCAGCGGTACTAGCTACTACACCGGGGAGCTGTTTTTT.

This chain joins TRBV7-9 and TRBJ2-1; 10 nucleotides line up with TRBD2. The V and J ends lost 4 bases and 8 bases, in that order; junction bases with no gene match: 11. Germline V gene sequence: CDR1 SEHNR, CDR2 FQNEAQ (reference sequence). CDR3 length: 16 amino acids. CDR3 nucleotides: TGTGCCAGCAGCTCCTTCTTAGCGGGAGGCCGGGATGAGCAGTTCTTC. It codes for CASSSFLAGGRDEQFF.

The chain uses TRBV6-6 and TRBJ1-1; 9 bases line up with TRBD1. CDR3 size: 14 residues. The junction had 5 bases not matched to a gene; V was cut back by 5 bases and J by 4 bases. Germline-derived CDR1 and CDR2 are MNHNY and SVGAGI (reference sequence). CDR3 sequence (DNA): TGTGCCAGCAGTCGGACAGGGGAAGGCACTGAAGCTTTCTTT. This encodes CASSRTGEGTEAFF.

This clone was observed once. V and J are TRBV7-9 and TRBJ2-2; tentatively, D is TRBD1 or TRBD2 (5 bases each). This CDR3 is built from 15 residues. Germline lookup yields CDR1 SEHNR and CDR2 FQNEAQ (reference sequence). V dropped 3 bases and J dropped 1 base, with 9 bases sitting between them. Here the CDR3 DNA reads TGTGCCAGCAGCTTGAGGGGTCAGAACACCGGGGAGCTGTTTTTT. This gives the protein CASSLRGQNTGELFF.

This chain connects TRBV6-5 to TRBJ2-3, with 8 positions matching TRBD2. With 2 bases clipped from V and 2 bases from J, the junction kept 6 bases outside the gene matches. CDR1 and CDR2 from the germline V gene are MNHEY and SVGAGI. The CDR3 is 16 amino acids. The CDR3 DNA reads as TGTGCCAGCAGTTACGTCCTAGCGGGTATCACAGATACGCAGTATTTT. Protein sequence: CASSYVLAGITDTQYF.

This chain connects TRBV14 to TRBJ1-6; the match to TRBD1 covers 8 bases. The V segment lost 5 bases and the J segment 10 bases; nucleotides outside the gene matches: 10. From germline, CDR1 is SGHDN and CDR2 FVKESK. The CDR3 length is 15 residues. The chain's CDR3 is CASSSRDRNRSPLHF. CDR3 coding DNA: TGTGCCAGCAGCTCCCGGGACAGGAATAGATCACCCCTCCACTTT.

This chain uses TRBV5-6 with TRBJ1-2, with 7 bases lining up with TRBD1. The V segment lost 4 bases and the J segment 8 bases; nucleotides outside the gene matches: 5. The CDR3 runs 12 residues. Germline CDR1 reads SGHDT; CDR2 reads YYEEEE. CDR3 sequence (DNA): TGTGCCAGCAGCACAGGGGTGGGAGGCTACACCTTC. Protein product: CASSTGVGGYTF.

The genes are TRBV19 and TRBJ2-7; perhaps TRBD2 as D (5 bases). Germline loops: CDR1 LNHDA, CDR2 SQIVND (reference sequence). The V and J ends lost 5 bases and 5 bases respectively, with 16 bases between them. The CDR3 contains 14 residues. The CDR3 is CASSVSGNFHEQYF. The CDR3 nucleotides read TGTGCCAGTAGTGTGTCCGGGAATTTCCACGAGCAGTACTTC.

The chain combines TRBV30 with TRBJ2-5; D remains ambiguous. CDR1 and CDR2 from the germline V gene are GTSNPN and SVGIG (reference sequence). Trimming pared 8 bases from V and 0 bases from J, leaving 13 bases between. The CDR3 is 13 amino acids. CDR3 residues: CATVDWNQETQYF. The CDR3 DNA reads as TGTGCCACGGTTGACTGGAACCAAGAGACCCAGTACTTC. Drawing the rest from reference TRBV30 and TRBJ2-5, the complete variable domain is SQTIHQWPATLVQPVGSPLSLECTVEGTSNPNLYWYRQAAGRGLQLLFYSVGIGQISSEVPQNLSASRPQDRQFILSSKKLLLSDSGFYLCATVDWNQETQYFGPGTRLLVL.

This sequence joins TRBV14 and TRBJ2-7; possibly TRBD1 for D (5 bases). This CDR3 has 14 residues. Trimming removed 4 bases from V and 6 bases from J, with 16 bases in between. Germline V CDR1 and CDR2: SGHDN, FVKESK. DNA of the CDR3: TGTGCCAGCAGCCCCCAAATGGACATTAGCGAGCAGTACTTC. Translation gives CASSPQMDISEQYF.

The V call is TRBV11-2, the J call TRBJ1-2; D is possibly TRBD1 (5 bases). Trimming took off 6 bases at V and 2 bases at J, with 10 bases between the two ends. This CDR3 has 13 amino acids. Germline V gene lookup returns CDR1 SGHAT and CDR2 FQNNGV. The CDR3 loop is CASRGEGNYGYTF. The CDR3 DNA reads as TGTGCCAGCAGGGGGGAAGGGAACTATGGCTACACCTTC.

The chain recombines TRBV7-8 with TRBJ1-5, with TRBD1 as a possible D gene (5 bases). Between the trimmed V and J ends, which lost 5 bases and 1 base, there was a span of 12 bases. The CDR3 covers 15 residues. Germline V gene data show CDR1 as SGHVS and CDR2 as FQNEAQ. CDR3 DNA sequence: TGTGCCAGCAGCCGGGACCTCCCAAGCAATCAGCCCCAGCATTTT. As protein: CASSRDLPSNQPQHF.

This chain uses TRBV5-6 with TRBJ2-5, with 8 bases that match TRBD1. The tail of the sequence fits TRBJ2-7 better, so the J call may be wrong. The length of the CDR3 is 14 residues. Germline CDR1 and CDR2: SGHDT and YYEEEE. The CDR3 is CASSTITGGYEQYF. For the CDR3, the DNA is TGTGCCAGCAGCACAATAACAGGGGGCTACGAGCAGTACTTC.

This clone came up once. The chain uses TRBV5-1 and TRBJ2-3; D gene uncertain. There are 13 residues in the CDR3. Germline V gene sequence: CDR1 SGHRS, CDR2 YFSETQ. V was clipped by 4 bases and J by 5 bases, with 11 bases between them. CDR3 bases: TGCGCCAGCAGCACTGCCCCTCAAGATACGCAGTATTTT. Protein sequence: CASSTAPQDTQYF.

This clone turned up a few times. The chain uses TRBV4-1 and TRBJ2-1, with 7 bases aligning to TRBD2. Germline CDR1 and CDR2: MGHRA and YSYEKL. Trimming removed 4 bases from V and 6 bases from J; junction bases left unmatched: 12. This CDR3 comprises 16 residues. The chain's CDR3 is CASSRVGGRTANEQFF. The CDR3 nucleotides are TGCGCCAGCAGCCGAGTAGGCGGGAGAACAGCCAATGAGCAGTTCTTC.

The V call is TRBV6-6, the J call TRBJ2-1; no clear D gene. The CDR3 contains 12 residues. Trimming took 6 bases from V and 4 from J, leaving 7 bases between them. CDR1 MNHNY and CDR2 SVGAGI come from the germline V gene (reference sequence). This CDR3 is CASRDGYNEQFF. CDR3 bases: TGTGCCAGCAGGGACGGATACAATGAGCAGTTCTTC.

CDR3 bases: TGTGCCAGCAGTTCGGGTGGGTTCCAAGAGACCCAGTACTTC. This codes for CASSSGGFQETQYF. The chain combines TRBV5-4 with TRBJ2-5; unclear D gene. Trimming took off 5 bases at V and 1 base at J, with 12 bases between the two ends. The CDR3 sequence is 14 residues long. Germline assignment: CDR1 SGHNT and CDR2 YYREEE (reference sequence).